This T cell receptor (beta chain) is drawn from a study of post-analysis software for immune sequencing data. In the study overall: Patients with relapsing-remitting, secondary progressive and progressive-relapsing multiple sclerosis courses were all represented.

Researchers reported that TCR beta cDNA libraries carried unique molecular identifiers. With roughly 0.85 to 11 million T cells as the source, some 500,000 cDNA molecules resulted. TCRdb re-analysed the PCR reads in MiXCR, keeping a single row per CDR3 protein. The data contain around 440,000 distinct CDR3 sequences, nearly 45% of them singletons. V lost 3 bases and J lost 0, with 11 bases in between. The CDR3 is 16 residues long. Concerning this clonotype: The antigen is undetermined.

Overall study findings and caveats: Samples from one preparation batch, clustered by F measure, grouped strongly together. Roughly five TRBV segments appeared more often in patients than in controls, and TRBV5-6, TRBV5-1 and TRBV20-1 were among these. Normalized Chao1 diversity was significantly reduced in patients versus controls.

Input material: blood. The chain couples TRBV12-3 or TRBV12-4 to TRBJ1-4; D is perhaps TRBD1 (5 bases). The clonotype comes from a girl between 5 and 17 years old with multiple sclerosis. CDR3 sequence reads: CASSFEQATTNEKLFF. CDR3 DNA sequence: TGTGCCAGCAGTTTTGAACAGGCTACAACTAATGAAAAACTGTTTTTT.